This T cell receptor (beta chain) was sequenced during a study of blood T cells in healthy people across ages. In the case of this clonotype: What it binds is unknown.

A second 7 to 11 cycle PCR used barcoded and J-beta primers. TCRdb recomputed calls from the 5' RACE reads with MiXCR, one row per CDR3 protein. The sample has 850,000 to 1,000,000 distinct CDR3 sequences, roughly half seen once; the top ten hold around 21%. Per germline, CDR1 SGHDT and CDR2 YYEEEE. Trimming removed 5 bases from V and 8 bases from J; junction bases left unmatched: 9. The CDR3 sequence is 13 residues long. Overall study findings and caveats: TCR beta diversity, measured per million T cells, fell in a roughly linear way with age. Strong correlation linked observed beta diversity and percent naive T cells.

What was sequenced was blood. The chain has TRBV5-6 and TRBJ1-2, with TRBD1 identical over 7 bases. The TCR originated in a woman aged 60-75 years in good health. The CDR3, as DNA: TGTGCCAGCAGGCTGGTACAGGGGAGCGGCTACACCTTC. Protein: CASRLVQGSGYTF.